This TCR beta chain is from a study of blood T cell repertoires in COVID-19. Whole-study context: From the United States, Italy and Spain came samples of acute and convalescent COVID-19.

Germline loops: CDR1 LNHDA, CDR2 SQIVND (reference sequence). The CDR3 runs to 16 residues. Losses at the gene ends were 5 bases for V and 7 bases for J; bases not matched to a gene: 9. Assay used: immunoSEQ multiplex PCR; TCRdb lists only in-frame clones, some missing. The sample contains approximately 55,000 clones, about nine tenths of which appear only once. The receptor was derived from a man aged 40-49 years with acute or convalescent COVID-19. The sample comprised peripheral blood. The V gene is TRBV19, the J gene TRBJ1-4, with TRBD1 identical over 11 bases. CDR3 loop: CASSGTGGNLGEKLFF. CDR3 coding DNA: TGTGCCAGTAGTGGGACAGGGGGTAATTTAGGTGAAAAACTGTTTTTT.